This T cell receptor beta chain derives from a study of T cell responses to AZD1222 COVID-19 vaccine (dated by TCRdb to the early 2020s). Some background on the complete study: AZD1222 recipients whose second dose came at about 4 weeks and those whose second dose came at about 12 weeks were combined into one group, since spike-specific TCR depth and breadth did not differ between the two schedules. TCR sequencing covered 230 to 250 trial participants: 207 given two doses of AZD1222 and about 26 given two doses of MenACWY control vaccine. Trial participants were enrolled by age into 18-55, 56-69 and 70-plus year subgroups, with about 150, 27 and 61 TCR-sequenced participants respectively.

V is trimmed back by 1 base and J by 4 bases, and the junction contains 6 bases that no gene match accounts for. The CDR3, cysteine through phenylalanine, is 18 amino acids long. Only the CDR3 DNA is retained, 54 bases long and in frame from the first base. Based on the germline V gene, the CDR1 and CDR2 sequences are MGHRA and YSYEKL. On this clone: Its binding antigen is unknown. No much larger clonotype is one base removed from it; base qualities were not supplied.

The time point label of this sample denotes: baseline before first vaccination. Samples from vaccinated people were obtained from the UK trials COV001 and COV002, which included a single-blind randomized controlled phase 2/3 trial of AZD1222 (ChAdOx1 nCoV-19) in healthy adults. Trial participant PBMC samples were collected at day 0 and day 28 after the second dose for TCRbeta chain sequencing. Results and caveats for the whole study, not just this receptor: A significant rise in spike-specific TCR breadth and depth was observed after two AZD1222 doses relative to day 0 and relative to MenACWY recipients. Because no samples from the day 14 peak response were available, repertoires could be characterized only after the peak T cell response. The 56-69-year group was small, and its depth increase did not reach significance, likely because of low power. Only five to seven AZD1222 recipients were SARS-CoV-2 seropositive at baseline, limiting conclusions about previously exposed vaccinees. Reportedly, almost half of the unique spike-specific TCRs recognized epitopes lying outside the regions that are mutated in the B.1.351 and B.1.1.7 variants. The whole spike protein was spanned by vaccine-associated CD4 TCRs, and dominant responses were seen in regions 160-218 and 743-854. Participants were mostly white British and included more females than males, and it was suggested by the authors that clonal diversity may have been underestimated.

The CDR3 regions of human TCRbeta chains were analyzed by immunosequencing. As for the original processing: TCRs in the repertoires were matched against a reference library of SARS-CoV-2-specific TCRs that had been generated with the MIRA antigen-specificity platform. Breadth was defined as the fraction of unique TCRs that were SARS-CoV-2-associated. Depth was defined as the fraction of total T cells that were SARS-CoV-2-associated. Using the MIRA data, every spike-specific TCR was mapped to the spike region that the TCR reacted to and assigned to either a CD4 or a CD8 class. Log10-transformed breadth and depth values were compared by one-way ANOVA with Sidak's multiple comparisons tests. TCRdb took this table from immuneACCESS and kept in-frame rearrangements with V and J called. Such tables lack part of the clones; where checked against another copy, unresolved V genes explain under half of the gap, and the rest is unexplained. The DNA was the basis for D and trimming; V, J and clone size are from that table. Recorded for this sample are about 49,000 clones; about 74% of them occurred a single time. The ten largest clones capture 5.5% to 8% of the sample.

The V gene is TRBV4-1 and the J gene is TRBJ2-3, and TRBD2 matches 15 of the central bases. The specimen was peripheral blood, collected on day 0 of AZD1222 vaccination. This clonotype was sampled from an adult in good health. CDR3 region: CASSQGRGTSGGSDTQYF. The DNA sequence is TGCGCCAGCAGCCAAGGGAGAGGGACTAGCGGGGGGTCAGATACGCAGTATTTT.